This T cell receptor beta chain is drawn from a study of blood T cell repertoires in COVID-19. Overall study: Acute and convalescent COVID-19 specimens originated in the United States, Italy and Spain. PBMCs, B-cell-depleted T cells, or T cells were the source of the cDNA or gDNA that made up the material.

Authors' processing steps: Nucleated cell counts were estimated from reference gene primer amplification. The method was immunoSEQ multiplex PCR; TCRdb's version includes in-frame clones alone and lacks a portion of them. V, J and clone size reflect that table, while D and trimming were determined from the DNA. The table lists a few hundred thousand clones, around 90% of them singletons, with 0.65% to 0.8% in the top ten. This clone came up once. Deletions cut 5 bases from V and 1 base from J, with 2 bases between. CDR3 length: 11 amino acids. Germline-derived CDR1 and CDR2 are MGHDK and SYGVNS. This receptor was obtained from a human donor in a cohort sampled during active COVID-19. Material for sequencing was peripheral blood. This chain joins TRBV25-1 and TRBJ1-1; D gene ambiguous. The CDR3 here is CASSQNTEAFF. The CDR3 DNA sequence: TGTGCCAGCAGTCAGAACACTGAAGCTTTCTTT. Together with reference TRBV25-1 and TRBJ1-1, the CDR3 gives the full variable domain: EADIYQTPRYLVIGTGKKITLECSQTMGHDKMYWYQQDPGMELHLIHYSYGVNSTEKGDLSSESTVSRIRTEHFPLTLESARPSHTSQYLCASSQNTEAFFGQGTRLTVV.